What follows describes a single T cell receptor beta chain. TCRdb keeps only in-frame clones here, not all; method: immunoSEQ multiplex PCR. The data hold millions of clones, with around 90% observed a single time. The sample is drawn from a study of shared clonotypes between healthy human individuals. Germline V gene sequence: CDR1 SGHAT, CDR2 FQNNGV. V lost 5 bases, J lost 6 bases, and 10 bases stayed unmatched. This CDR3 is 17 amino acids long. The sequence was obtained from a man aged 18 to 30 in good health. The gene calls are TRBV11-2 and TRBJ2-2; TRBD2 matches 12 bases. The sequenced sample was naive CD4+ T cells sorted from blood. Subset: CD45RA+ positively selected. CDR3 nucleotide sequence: TGTGCCAGCAGCCGTACACTAGCGGGGGGTTTGTCCGGGGAGCTGTTTTTT. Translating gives CASSRTLAGGLSGELFF.